This T cell receptor beta chain was profiled in a study of blood T cell repertoires in COVID-19. Sequencing used immunoSEQ multiplex PCR; TCRdb keeps in-frame clones, though not all of them. Among about 62,000 clones listed, roughly nine tenths were seen once. J lost 0 bases, V lost 7 bases, and 5 bases had no gene match. This CDR3 contains 14 residues. CDR1 and CDR2 from the germline V gene are SNHLY and FYNNEI. This clone has only one observation. The rearrangement joins TRBV2 to TRBJ1-1, with 7 positions matching TRBD1. The TCR was taken from an older woman with COVID-19, enrolled during active disease. Sequencing was done on a sample of peripheral blood. The CDR3 sequence: CASIGTVMNTEAFF. The CDR3 bases are TGTGCCAGCATTGGGACAGTTATGAACACTGAAGCTTTCTTT.